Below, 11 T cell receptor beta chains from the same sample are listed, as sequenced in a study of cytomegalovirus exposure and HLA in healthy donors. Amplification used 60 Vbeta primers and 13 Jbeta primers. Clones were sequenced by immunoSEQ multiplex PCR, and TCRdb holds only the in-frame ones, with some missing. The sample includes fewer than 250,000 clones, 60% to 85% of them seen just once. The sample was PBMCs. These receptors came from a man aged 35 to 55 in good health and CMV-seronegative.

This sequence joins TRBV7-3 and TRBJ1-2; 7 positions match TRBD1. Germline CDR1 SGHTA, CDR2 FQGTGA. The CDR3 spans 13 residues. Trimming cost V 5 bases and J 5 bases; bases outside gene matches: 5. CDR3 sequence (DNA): TGTGCCAGCAGCCCACAGGGGTTATATGGCTACACCTTC. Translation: CASSPQGLYGYTF.

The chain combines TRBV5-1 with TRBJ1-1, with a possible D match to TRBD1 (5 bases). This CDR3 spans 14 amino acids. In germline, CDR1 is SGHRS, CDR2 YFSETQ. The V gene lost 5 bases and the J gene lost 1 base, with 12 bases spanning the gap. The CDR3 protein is CASRTDRTNTEAFF. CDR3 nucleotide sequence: TGCGCCAGCAGAACCGACAGAACGAACACTGAAGCTTTCTTT.

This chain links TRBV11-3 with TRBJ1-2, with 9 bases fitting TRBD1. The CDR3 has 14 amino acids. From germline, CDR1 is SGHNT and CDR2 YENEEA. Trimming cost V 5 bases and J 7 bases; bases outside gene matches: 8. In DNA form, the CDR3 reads TGTGCCAGCAGCCCAGCGGGACAGGGATGTGGCTACACCTTC. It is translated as CASSPAGQGCGYTF.

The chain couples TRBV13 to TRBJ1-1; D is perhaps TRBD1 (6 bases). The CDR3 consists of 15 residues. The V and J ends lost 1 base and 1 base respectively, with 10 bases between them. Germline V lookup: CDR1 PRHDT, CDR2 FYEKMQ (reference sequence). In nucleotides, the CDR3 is TGTGCCAGCAGCTTAGAGGGACATACGAACACTGAAGCTTTCTTT. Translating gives CASSLEGHTNTEAFF. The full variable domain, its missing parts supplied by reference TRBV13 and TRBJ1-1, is AAGVIQSPRHLIKEKRETATLKCYPIPRHDTVYWYQQGPGQDPQFLISFYEKMQSDKGSIPDRFSAQQFSDYHSELNMSSLELGDSALYFCASSLEGHTNTEAFFGQGTRLTVV.

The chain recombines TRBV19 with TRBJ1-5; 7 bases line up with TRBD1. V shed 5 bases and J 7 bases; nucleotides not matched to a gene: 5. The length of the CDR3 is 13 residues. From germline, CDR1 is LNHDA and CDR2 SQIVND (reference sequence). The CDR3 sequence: CASSSDRAQPQHF. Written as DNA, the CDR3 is TGTGCCAGTAGTTCAGACAGGGCCCAGCCCCAGCATTTT. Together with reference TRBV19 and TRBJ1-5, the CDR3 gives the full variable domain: DGGITQSPKYLFRKEGQNVTLSCEQNLNHDAMYWYRQDPGQGLRLIYYSQIVNDFQKGDIAEGYSVSREKKESFPLTVTSAQKNPTAFYLCASSSDRAQPQHFGDGTRLSIL.

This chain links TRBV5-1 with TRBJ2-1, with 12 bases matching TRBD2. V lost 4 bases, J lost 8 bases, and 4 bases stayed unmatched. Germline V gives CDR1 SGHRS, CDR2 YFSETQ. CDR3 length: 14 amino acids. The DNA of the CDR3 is TGCGCCAGCAGCCAGACTAGCGGGAGATATGAGCAGTTCTTC. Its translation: CASSQTSGRYEQFF.

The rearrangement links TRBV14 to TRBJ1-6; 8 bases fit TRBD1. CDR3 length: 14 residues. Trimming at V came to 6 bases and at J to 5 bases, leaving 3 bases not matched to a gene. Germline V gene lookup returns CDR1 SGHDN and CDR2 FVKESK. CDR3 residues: CASRKTGDNSPLHF. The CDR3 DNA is TGTGCCAGCAGGAAGACAGGGGATAATTCACCCCTCCACTTT.

In DNA form, the CDR3 reads TGTGCCAGCAAAGGTGGACAGCAAGAGACCCAGTACTTC. This sequence encodes CASKGGQQETQYF. This chain uses TRBV6-4 with TRBJ2-5, with a weak D call TRBD1 (6 bases). CDR3 size: 13 residues. CDR1 is MRHNA, CDR2 SNTAGT, per germline. V was clipped by 7 bases and J by 2 bases, with 11 bases between them.

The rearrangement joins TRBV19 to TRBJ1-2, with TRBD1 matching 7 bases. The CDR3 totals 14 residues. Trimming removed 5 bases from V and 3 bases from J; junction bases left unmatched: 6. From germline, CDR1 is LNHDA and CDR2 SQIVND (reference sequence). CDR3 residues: CASSLLGQYYGYTF. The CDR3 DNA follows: TGTGCCAGTAGTTTATTGGGACAGTACTATGGCTACACCTTC. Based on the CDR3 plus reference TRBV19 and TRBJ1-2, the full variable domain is DGGITQSPKYLFRKEGQNVTLSCEQNLNHDAMYWYRQDPGQGLRLIYYSQIVNDFQKGDIAEGYSVSREKKESFPLTVTSAQKNPTAFYLCASSLLGQYYGYTFGSGTRLTVV.

The CDR3 is CATSGSGGSNEQFF. The CDR3 nucleotides are TGTGCCACCTCGGGCAGCGGGGGGAGCAATGAGCAGTTCTTC. The chain links TRBV10-3 to TRBJ2-1; the match to TRBD2 covers 9 bases. This CDR3 spans 14 amino acids. Germline CDR1 reads ENHRY; CDR2 reads SYGVKD. V dropped 10 bases and J dropped 6; count of bases not matched to a gene: 10.

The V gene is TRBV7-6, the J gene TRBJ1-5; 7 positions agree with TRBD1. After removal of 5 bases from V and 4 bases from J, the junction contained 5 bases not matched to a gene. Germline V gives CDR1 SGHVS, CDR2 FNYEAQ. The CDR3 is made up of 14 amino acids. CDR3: CASSPGTANQPQHF. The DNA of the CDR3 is TGTGCCAGCAGCCCCGGGACAGCTAATCAGCCCCAGCATTTT.